This T cell receptor beta chain was documented in a study of spatial heterogeneity in lung cancer. The time point is: sample taken at primary tumor resection. Regarding the study as a whole: For expanded intratumoral alpha and beta TCRs, counts tracked tumor mutation counts.

From the 5' RACE reads, TCRdb called clonotypes with MiXCR, one entry per CDR3 protein. The sample has 850 to 1,000 distinct CDR3 sequences, approximately 43% seen once. Comments on this clonotype: Its cognate antigen is unknown.

V shed 3 bases and J shed 5 bases, with 11 bases lying between them. This CDR3 region has 13 residues. Germline lookup yields CDR1 SEHNR and CDR2 FQNEAQ (reference sequence). The V and J genes are TRBV7-9 and TRBJ2-7; possible D gene TRBD2, 5 bases. The material was lung tumor tissue, obtained at surgery. The TCR originated in a female donor with early-stage non-small cell lung cancer. This CDR3 reads CASSFLAGHEQYF. CDR3 sequence (DNA): TGTGCCAGCAGCTTTCTAGCAGGCCACGAGCAGTACTTC.